This passage covers 23 T cell receptor beta chains from one sample sequenced in a study of blood T cell repertoires in COVID-19. The protocol was immunoSEQ multiplex PCR, while the TCRdb copy is restricted to in-frame clones and leaves out a portion. The sample lists 300,000 to 400,000 clones, about nine tenths occurring once. Material for sequencing was PBMCs or T cells enriched from blood (not recorded which). The receptors stem from a man between 60 and 75 years old who had recovered from COVID-19.

The chain employs TRBV9 and TRBJ2-7; 7 nucleotides match TRBD1. This CDR3 region has 15 residues. Unmatched junction bases numbered 10, after V lost 4 bases and J lost 3 bases. CDR1 SGDLS and CDR2 YYNGEE come from the germline V gene. The CDR3 DNA sequence: TGTGCCAGCAGCCCCGTGCCCGACAGGGACTACGAGCAGTACTTC. Amino acids: CASSPVPDRDYEQYF.

The gene calls are TRBV7-2 and TRBJ2-1; 11 bases fit TRBD2. The CDR3 has 16 residues. Germline V lookup: CDR1 SGHTA, CDR2 FQGNSA. J gave up 5 bases and V 4 bases, and 7 bases lay outside the gene matches. In DNA, the CDR3 is TGTGCCAGCAGCTGGGCGCTAGCGGGAGGCGACAATGAGCAGTTCTTC. This encodes CASSWALAGGDNEQFF.

V gene TRBV6-5 combines with J gene TRBJ1-3; tentatively, D is TRBD1 (6 bases). The CDR3 sequence is 13 residues long. The V gene lost 8 bases and the J gene lost 2 bases, with 10 bases spanning the gap. From germline, CDR1 is MNHEY and CDR2 SVGAGI. CDR3 sequence: CASGGFPGNTIYF. In DNA, the CDR3 is TGTGCCAGCGGGGGCTTTCCTGGAAACACCATATATTTT.

Turning to this clone: Germline is not matched at one junction end, which may reflect a read error. V and J are TRBV4-1 and TRBJ2-1; TRBD2 agrees at 9 bases. Germline V gene sequence: CDR1 MGHRA, CDR2 YSYEKL. The CDR3 sequence is 14 residues long. This chain's CDR3 is CASSQDRLAGLWIF. In nucleotides, the CDR3 is TGCGCCAGCAGCCAAGATAGGCTAGCGGGGCTTTGGATCTTC.

As to this clone: The sample holds other DNA sequences that translate to the same CDR3. The chain has TRBV7-9 and TRBJ2-6, with D possibly matching TRBD1 (5 bases). Germline CDR1 is SEHNR and CDR2 is FQNEAQ (reference sequence). The CDR3 is 15 residues long. Trimming cost V 0 bases and J 2 bases, with 5 bases left between them. CDR3 bases: TGTGCCAGCAGCTTAGCAGGGGCTGGGGCCAACGTCCTGACTTTC. It is translated as CASSLAGAGANVLTF.

As DNA, the CDR3 is TGTGCCAGCTCACCCTTCGATCAGCCCCAGCATTTT. The encoded protein is CASSPFDQPQHF. The V call is TRBV18, the J call TRBJ1-5; D is ambiguous. Trimming stripped 3 bases from V and 5 bases from J, with 5 bases between. CDR1 and CDR2 from the germline V gene are KGHSH and LQKENI. The CDR3 runs 12 residues.

The rearrangement joins TRBV23-1 to TRBJ1-1; 11 positions agree with TRBD1. TRBV23-1 is known as an ORF, though its function is uncertain. V shed 4 bases and J 2 bases; nucleotides not matched to a gene: 9. The CDR3 spans 17 residues. The CDR3 reads CASSPADRGRDNTEAFF. CDR3 DNA sequence: TGCGCCAGCAGTCCCGCGGACAGGGGGCGCGATAACACTGAAGCTTTCTTT.

V is TRBV6-1 and J is TRBJ2-6, with D possibly being TRBD1 (5 bases). CDR1 and CDR2 (germline): MNHNS, SASEGT. This CDR3 region has 18 residues. V lost 1 base, J lost 0 bases, and 13 bases lay in between. CDR3 in DNA: TGTGCCAGCAGTGAAGTGGCAGGGCTAAGCTCTGGGGCCAACGTCCTGACTTTC. It translates to CASSEVAGLSSGANVLTF.

Comments on this clone: Other DNA sequences in this specimen translate into the identical CDR3. V is TRBV28 and J is TRBJ1-4; 9 nucleotides match TRBD1. CDR1 is MDHEN and CDR2 is SYDVKM in the germline V gene. This CDR3 spans 14 amino acids. V shed 4 bases and J 8 bases; nucleotides not matched to a gene: 5. The CDR3 sequence: CASSYRGLGEKLFF. CDR3 coding DNA: TGTGCCAGCAGTTACAGGGGGCTTGGAGAAAAACTGTTTTTT.

This chain uses TRBV9 with TRBJ1-1; D is unresolved. The length of the CDR3 is 12 residues. The V and J ends lost 0 bases and 10 bases respectively, with 10 bases between them. Germline V CDR1 and CDR2: SGDLS, YYNGEE. The CDR3 region has the DNA TGTGCCAGCAGCGTAGCTGGGCCTTCAGCTTTCTTT. Its protein product is CASSVAGPSAFF.

For this clone: Other nucleotide sequences in the sample specify the same CDR3. DNA for the CDR3: TGCAGCGTTGAAGGGACAGGGGGTGGCTACACCTTC. Its protein is CSVEGTGGGYTF. The rearrangement links TRBV29-1 to TRBJ1-2, with TRBD1 matching 10 bases. Unmatched junction bases numbered 0, after V lost 1 base and J lost 7 bases. CDR1 and CDR2 (germline): SQVTM, ANQGSEA. The CDR3 runs to 12 residues.

The V call is TRBV3-1 (or the pseudogene TRBV3-2), the J call TRBJ2-3; D is perhaps TRBD2 (5 bases). CDR1 and CDR2 from the germline V gene are LGHDT and YNNKEL (reference sequence). V dropped 3 bases and J dropped 8 bases, with 18 bases sitting between them. CDR3 length equals 15 residues. CDR3 sequence: CASSQGAEPGSTQYF. Written as DNA, the CDR3 is TGTGCCAGCAGCCAGGGAGCGGAGCCCGGTAGTACGCAGTATTTT.

The V and J genes are TRBV7-9 and TRBJ2-2; 9 bases match TRBD1. Germline values: CDR1 SEHNR, CDR2 FQNEAQ (reference sequence). The CDR3 is made up of 17 amino acids. The V and J ends lost 6 bases and 2 bases, in that order; junction bases with no gene match: 10. The CDR3 DNA is TGTGCCAGCAGATACGACAGGGGGTTCCGAAACACCGGGGAGCTGTTTTTT. It codes for CASRYDRGFRNTGELFF. Together with reference TRBV7-9 and TRBJ2-2, the CDR3 gives the full variable domain: DTGVSQNPRHKITKRGQNVTFRCDPISEHNRLYWYRQTLGQGPEFLTYFQNEAQLEKSRLLSDRFSAERPKGSFSTLEIQRTEQGDSAMYLCASRYDRGFRNTGELFFGEGSRLTVL.

CDR3: CASSLGPGGKELFF. The CDR3 DNA reads as TGTGCCAGCAGCTTAGGGCCGGGAGGCAAGGAACTGTTTTTT. This chain uses TRBV7-2 with TRBJ1-4, with unresolved D. V gave up 1 base and J gave up 12 bases, with 15 bases separating them. Germline-derived CDR1 and CDR2 are SGHTA and FQGNSA. The CDR3 contains 14 residues. Filled out from reference TRBV7-2 and TRBJ1-4, the complete variable domain reads GAGVSQSPSNKVTEKGKDVELRCDPISGHTALYWYRQSLGQGLEFLIYFQGNSAPDKSGLPSDRFSAERTGGSVSTLTIQRTQQEDSAVYLCASSLGPGGKELFFGSGTQLSVL.

J is TRBJ2-7 and V is TRBV7-2; tentatively, D is TRBD1 (6 bases). With 3 bases removed from V and 12 bases from J, the gap between germline ends came to 12 bases. The V gene's germline CDR1 is SGHTA and CDR2 FQGNSA. The CDR3 is made up of 11 amino acids. The chain's CDR3 is CASSFGQLWYF. CDR3 sequence (DNA): TGTGCCAGCAGCTTCGGACAGCTGTGGTACTTC. Looking up the rest from reference TRBV7-2 and TRBJ2-7 gives the full variable domain: GAGVSQSPSNKVTEKGKDVELRCDPISGHTALYWYRQSLGQGLEFLIYFQGNSAPDKSGLPSDRFSAERTGGSVSTLTIQRTQQEDSAVYLCASSFGQLWYFGPGTRLTVT.

V is TRBV7-2 and J is TRBJ1-5; D is perhaps TRBD1 (6 bases). From germline, CDR1 is SGHTA and CDR2 FQGNSA. V lost 1 base and J lost 9, with 13 bases in between. The CDR3 loop spans 14 amino acids. CDR3 DNA: TGTGCCAGCAGCTTAGTCAGGGGAACTCGGCCCCAGCATTTT. Amino acids: CASSLVRGTRPQHF.

This sequence joins TRBV6-1 and TRBJ1-2, with TRBD1 identical over 8 bases. From germline, CDR1 is MNHNS and CDR2 SASEGT. With V trimmed by 4 bases and J by 5 bases, 12 bases remained unmatched. The CDR3 length is 16 residues. The CDR3 DNA sequence: TGTGCCAGCAGTGCAAACTCCGGGACAGGAGGTTATGGCTACACCTTC. Its protein is CASSANSGTGGYGYTF.

The V call is TRBV21-1, the J call TRBJ2-3; the D call of TRBD2 is as the table states it, not checked on the DNA. TRBV21-1 is annotated as a pseudogene. The CDR3 loop spans 21 amino acids. The CDR3 bases are TGTGCCAGCAGCAAGCCGGGGGCAACACTAGCGGGAGAGGTTTTCACAGATACGCAGTATTTT. Translated, it gives CASSKPGATLAGEVFTDTQYF.

The chain couples TRBV15 to TRBJ1-2; the D gene is possibly TRBD1 (5 bases). This CDR3 contains 16 residues. With 3 bases removed from V and 3 bases from J, the gap between germline ends came to 17 bases. Per the germline V gene, CDR1 is LNHNV and CDR2 is YYDKDF (reference sequence). The CDR3 nucleotides read TGTGCCACCAGCAGGGGTTTGGAGAACAGGTACTATGGCTACACCTTC. This translates into CATSRGLENRYYGYTF.

This clone came up once. This sequence joins TRBV7-9 and TRBJ1-1; D may be TRBD1 (5 bases). Trimming removed 0 bases at V and 4 bases at J, with 12 bases between. CDR3 length: 15 amino acids. Germline-derived CDR1 and CDR2 are SEHNR and FQNEAQ (reference sequence). The CDR3: CASSLAGHKGTEAFF. DNA of the CDR3: TGTGCCAGCAGCTTAGCCGGACATAAGGGCACTGAAGCTTTCTTT.

The rearrangement links TRBV4-1 to TRBJ1-4; D may be TRBD1 (5 bases). V dropped 1 base and J dropped 1 base, with 7 bases sitting between them. Germline V CDR1 and CDR2: MGHRA, YSYEKL. The CDR3 is made up of 15 amino acids. CDR3 loop: CASSQVGGTNEKLFF. In DNA, the CDR3 is TGCGCCAGCAGCCAAGTCGGGGGAACTAATGAAAAACTGTTTTTT.

The gene calls are TRBV5-1 and TRBJ1-4, with 8 bases fitting TRBD1. Trimming cost V 1 base and J 0 bases; bases outside gene matches: 2. This CDR3 spans 16 amino acids. Germline values: CDR1 SGHRS, CDR2 YFSETQ. The chain's CDR3 is CASSLRGQATNEKLFF. In DNA, the CDR3 is TGCGCCAGCAGCTTGCGGGGACAGGCAACTAATGAAAAACTGTTTTTT. Full variable domain (missing parts from reference TRBV5-1 and TRBJ1-4): KAGVTQTPRYLIKTRGQQVTLSCSPISGHRSVSWYQQTPGQGLQFLFEYFSETQRNKGNFPGRFSGRQFSNSRSEMNVSTLELGDSALYLCASSLRGQATNEKLFFGSGTQLSVL.

The rearrangement joins TRBV7-9 to TRBJ2-4; tentatively, D is TRBD2 (6 bases). Germline lookup yields CDR1 SEHNR and CDR2 FQNEAQ (reference sequence). V lost 5 bases, J lost 2 bases, and 22 bases lay in between. This CDR3 comprises 18 residues. Written as DNA, the CDR3 is TGTGCCAGCAGCCTTCGACTCGGCGGGAAGGAGACCAAAAACATTCAGTACTTC. It specifies CASSLRLGGKETKNIQYF.